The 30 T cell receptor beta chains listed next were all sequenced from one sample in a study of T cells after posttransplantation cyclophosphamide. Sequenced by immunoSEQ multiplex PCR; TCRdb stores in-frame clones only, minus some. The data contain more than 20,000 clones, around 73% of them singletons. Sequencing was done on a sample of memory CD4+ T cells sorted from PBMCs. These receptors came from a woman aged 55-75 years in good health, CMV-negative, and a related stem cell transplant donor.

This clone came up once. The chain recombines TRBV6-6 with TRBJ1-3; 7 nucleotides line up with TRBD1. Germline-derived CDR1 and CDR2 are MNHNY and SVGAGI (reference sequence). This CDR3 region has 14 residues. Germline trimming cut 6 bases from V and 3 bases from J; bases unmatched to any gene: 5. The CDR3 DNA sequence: TGTGCCAGCAGAACGACAGGGCTTGGAAACACCATATATTTT. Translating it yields CASRTTGLGNTIYF.

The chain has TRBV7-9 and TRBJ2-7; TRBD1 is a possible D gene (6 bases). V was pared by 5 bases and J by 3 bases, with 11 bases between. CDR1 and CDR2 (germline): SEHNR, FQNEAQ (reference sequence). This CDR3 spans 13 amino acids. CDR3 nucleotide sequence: TGTGCCAGCAGCCCTGGACAGCTCTACGAGCAGTACTTC. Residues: CASSPGQLYEQYF.

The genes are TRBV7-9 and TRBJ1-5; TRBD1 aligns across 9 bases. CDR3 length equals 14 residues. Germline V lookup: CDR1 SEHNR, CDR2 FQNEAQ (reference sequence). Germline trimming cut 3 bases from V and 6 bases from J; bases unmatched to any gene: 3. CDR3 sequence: CASSFGQGTQPQHF. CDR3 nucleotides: TGTGCCAGCAGCTTTGGACAGGGGACTCAGCCCCAGCATTTT.

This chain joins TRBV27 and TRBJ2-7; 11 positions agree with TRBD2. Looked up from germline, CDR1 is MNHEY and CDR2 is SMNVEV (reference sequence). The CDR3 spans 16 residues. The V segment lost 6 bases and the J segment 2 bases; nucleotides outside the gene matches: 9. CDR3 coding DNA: TGTGCCAGCAGCATTTCCGGGACTAGCGGCCCCTACGAGCAGTACTTC. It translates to CASSISGTSGPYEQYF.

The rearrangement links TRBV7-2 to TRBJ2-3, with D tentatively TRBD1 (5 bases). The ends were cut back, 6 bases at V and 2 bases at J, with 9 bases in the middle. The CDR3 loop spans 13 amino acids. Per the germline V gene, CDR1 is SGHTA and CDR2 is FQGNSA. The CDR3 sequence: CASRTGATDTQYF. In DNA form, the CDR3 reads TGTGCCAGCAGGACTGGGGCCACAGATACGCAGTATTTT.

CDR3 DNA sequence: TGTGCCAGCAGTTCCCGGGGCGGGAGTTTCTTT. Amino acid sequence: CASSSRGGSFF. This chain uses TRBV2 with TRBJ1-1, with a weak D call TRBD1 (5 bases). The CDR3 is made up of 11 amino acids. From germline, CDR1 is SNHLY and CDR2 FYNNEI. The V gene lost 5 bases and the J gene lost 13 bases, with 14 bases spanning the gap.

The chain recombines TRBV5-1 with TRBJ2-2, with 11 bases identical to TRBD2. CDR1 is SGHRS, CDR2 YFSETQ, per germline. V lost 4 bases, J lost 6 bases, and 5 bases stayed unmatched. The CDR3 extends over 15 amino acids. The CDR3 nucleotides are TGCGCCAGCAGCGGACTAGCGGGCGGGCCCGGGGAGCTGTTTTTT. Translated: CASSGLAGGPGELFF.

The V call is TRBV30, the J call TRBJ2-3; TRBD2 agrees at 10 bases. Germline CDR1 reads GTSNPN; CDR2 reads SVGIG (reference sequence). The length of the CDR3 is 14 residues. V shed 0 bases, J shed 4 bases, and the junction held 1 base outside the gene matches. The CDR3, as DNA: TGTGCCTGGAGTGTGGGGACTAGCGCAGATACGCAGTATTTT. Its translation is CAWSVGTSADTQYF.

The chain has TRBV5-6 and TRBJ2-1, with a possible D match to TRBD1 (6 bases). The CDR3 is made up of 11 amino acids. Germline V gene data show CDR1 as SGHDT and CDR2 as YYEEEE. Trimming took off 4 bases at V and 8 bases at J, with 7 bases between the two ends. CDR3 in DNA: TGTGCCAGCAGCCAGGGGCATGAGCAGTTCTTC. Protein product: CASSQGHEQFF.

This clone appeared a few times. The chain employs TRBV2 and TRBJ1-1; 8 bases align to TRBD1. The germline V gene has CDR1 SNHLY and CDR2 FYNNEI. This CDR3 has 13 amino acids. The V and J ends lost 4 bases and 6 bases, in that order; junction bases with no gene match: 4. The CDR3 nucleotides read TGTGCCAGCAGTGGCAGGGGGCTCGCTGAAGCTTTCTTT. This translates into CASSGRGLAEAFF.

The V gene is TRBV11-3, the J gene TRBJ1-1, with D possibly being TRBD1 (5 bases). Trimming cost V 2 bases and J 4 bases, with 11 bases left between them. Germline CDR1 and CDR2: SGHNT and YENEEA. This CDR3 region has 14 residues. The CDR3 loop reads CASSLQGTSTEAFF. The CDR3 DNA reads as TGTGCCAGCAGCTTACAGGGTACGAGCACTGAAGCTTTCTTT.

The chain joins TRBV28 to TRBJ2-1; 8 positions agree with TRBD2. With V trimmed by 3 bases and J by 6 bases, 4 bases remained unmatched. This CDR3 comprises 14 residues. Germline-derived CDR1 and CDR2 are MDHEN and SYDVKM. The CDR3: CASSFSSGANEQFF. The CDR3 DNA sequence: TGTGCCAGCAGTTTCAGTAGCGGGGCCAATGAGCAGTTCTTC.

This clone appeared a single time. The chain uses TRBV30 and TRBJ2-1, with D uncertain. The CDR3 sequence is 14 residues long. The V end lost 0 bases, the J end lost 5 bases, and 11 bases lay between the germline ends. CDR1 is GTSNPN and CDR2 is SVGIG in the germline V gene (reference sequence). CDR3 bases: TGTGCCTGGAGTGTAATAGCCCGCCACAATGAGCAGTTCTTC. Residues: CAWSVIARHNEQFF.

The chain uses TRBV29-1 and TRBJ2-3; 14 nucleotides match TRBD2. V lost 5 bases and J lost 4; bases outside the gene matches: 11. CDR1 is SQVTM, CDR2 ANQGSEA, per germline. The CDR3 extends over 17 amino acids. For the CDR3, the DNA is TGCAGCGTTCCCACCAAATCGACTAGCGGGGGGGCAGATACGCAGTATTTT. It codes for CSVPTKSTSGGADTQYF.

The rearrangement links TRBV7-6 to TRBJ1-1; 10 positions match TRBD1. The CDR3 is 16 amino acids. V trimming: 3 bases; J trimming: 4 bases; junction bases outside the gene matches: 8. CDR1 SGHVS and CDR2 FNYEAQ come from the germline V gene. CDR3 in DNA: TGTGCCAGCAGCTTTGGGACAGGGGTTAGGAGCACTGAAGCTTTCTTT. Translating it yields CASSFGTGVRSTEAFF.

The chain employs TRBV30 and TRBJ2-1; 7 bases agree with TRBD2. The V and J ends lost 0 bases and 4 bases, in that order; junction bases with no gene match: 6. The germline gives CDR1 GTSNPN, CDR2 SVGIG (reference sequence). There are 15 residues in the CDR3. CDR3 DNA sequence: TGTGCCTGGAGTGTCGGGGCGGGGGTTTACAATGAGCAGTTCTTC. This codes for CAWSVGAGVYNEQFF.

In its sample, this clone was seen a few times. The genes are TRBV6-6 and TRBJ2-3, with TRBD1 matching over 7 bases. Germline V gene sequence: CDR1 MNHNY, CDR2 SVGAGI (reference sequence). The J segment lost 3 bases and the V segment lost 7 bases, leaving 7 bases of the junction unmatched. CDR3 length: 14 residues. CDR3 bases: TGTGCCAGCACGTATGGGACAGTAACAGATACGCAGTATTTT. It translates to CASTYGTVTDTQYF.

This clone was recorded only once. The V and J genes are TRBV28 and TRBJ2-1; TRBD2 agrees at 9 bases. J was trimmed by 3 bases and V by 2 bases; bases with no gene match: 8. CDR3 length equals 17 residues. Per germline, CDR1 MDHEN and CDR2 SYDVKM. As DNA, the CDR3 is TGTGCCAGCAGTTTACCTGCTGCGGGGGGGATCTACAATGAGCAGTTCTTC. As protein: CASSLPAAGGIYNEQFF.

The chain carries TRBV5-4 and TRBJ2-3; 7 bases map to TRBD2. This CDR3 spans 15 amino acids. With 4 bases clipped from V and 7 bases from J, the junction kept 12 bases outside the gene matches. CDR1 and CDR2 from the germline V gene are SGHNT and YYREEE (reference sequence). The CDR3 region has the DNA TGTGCCAGCAGCCCCATGAGCGGGGTGGGAAATACGCAGTATTTT. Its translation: CASSPMSGVGNTQYF. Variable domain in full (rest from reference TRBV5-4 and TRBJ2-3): ETGVTQSPTHLIKTRGQQVTLRCSSQSGHNTVSWYQQALGQGPQFIFQYYREEENGRGNFPPRFSGLQFPNYSSELNVNALELDDSALYLCASSPMSGVGNTQYFGPGTRLTVL.

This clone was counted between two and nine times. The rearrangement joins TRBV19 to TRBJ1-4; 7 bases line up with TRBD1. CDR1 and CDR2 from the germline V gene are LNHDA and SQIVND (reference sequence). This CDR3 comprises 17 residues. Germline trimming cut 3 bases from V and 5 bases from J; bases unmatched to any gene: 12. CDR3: CASSIQGEWIFNEKLFF. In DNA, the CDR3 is TGTGCCAGTAGTATCCAGGGGGAATGGATTTTCAATGAAAAACTGTTTTTT. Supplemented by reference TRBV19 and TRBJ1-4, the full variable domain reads DGGITQSPKYLFRKEGQNVTLSCEQNLNHDAMYWYRQDPGQGLRLIYYSQIVNDFQKGDIAEGYSVSREKKESFPLTVTSAQKNPTAFYLCASSIQGEWIFNEKLFFGSGTQLSVL.

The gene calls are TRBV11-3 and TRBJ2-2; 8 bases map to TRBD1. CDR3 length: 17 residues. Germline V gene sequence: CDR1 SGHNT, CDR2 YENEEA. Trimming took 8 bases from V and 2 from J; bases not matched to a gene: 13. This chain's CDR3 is CASGQGSGQGNTGELFF. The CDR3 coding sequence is TGTGCCAGCGGCCAGGGTTCCGGACAGGGTAACACCGGGGAGCTGTTTTTT.

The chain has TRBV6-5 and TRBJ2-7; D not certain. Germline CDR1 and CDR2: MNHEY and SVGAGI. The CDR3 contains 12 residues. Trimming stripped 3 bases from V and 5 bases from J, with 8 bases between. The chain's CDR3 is CASSYLENEQYF. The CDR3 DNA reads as TGTGCCAGCAGTTATCTGGAGAACGAGCAGTACTTC.

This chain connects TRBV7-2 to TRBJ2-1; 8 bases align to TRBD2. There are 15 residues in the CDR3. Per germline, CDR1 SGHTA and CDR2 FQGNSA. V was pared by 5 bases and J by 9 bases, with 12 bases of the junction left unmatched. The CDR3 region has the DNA TGTGCCAGCAGCCTTAGCGGGAATCCCTCAACTGAGCAGTTCTTC. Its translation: CASSLSGNPSTEQFF.

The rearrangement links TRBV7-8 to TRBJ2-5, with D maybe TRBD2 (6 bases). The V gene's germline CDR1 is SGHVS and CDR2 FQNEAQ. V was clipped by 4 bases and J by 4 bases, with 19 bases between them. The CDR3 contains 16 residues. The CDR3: CASSSQRARGRETQYF. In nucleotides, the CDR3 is TGTGCCAGCAGCTCCCAGCGGGCTAGAGGGAGAGAGACCCAGTACTTC.

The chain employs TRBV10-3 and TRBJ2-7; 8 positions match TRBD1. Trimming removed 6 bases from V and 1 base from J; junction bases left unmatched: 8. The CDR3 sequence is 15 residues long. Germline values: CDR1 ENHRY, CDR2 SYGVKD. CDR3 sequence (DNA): TGTGCCATCAGGAATCCGGGACAGGTGTCCTACGAGCAGTACTTC. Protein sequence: CAIRNPGQVSYEQYF.

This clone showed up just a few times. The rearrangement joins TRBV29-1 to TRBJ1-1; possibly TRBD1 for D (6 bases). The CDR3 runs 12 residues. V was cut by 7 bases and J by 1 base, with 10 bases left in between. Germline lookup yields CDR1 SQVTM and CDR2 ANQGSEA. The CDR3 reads CSASTGNTEAFF. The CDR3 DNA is TGCAGCGCTTCGACAGGGAACACTGAAGCTTTCTTT.

The CDR3 DNA follows: TGTGCCAGCAGCCTGGGGACTAGCGGGATTGGAGAGACCCAGTACTTC. It specifies CASSLGTSGIGETQYF. The chain combines TRBV7-6 with TRBJ2-5, with 13 bases aligning to TRBD2. Germline trimming cut 5 bases from V and 4 bases from J; bases unmatched to any gene: 7. Germline CDR1 is SGHVS and CDR2 is FNYEAQ. CDR3 length: 16 residues.

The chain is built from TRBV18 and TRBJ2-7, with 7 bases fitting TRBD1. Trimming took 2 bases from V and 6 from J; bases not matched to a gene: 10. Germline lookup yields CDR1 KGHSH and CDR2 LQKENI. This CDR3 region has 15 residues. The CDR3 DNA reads TGTGCCAGCTCACCATTGGGGGAAGACAGGGCCGAGCAGTACTTC. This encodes CASSPLGEDRAEQYF. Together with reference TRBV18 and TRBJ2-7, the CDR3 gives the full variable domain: NAGVMQNPRHLVRRRGQEARLRCSPMKGHSHVYWYRQLPEEGLKFMVYLQKENIIDESGMPKERFSAEFPKEGPSILRIQQVVRGDSAAYFCASSPLGEDRAEQYFGPGTRLTVT.

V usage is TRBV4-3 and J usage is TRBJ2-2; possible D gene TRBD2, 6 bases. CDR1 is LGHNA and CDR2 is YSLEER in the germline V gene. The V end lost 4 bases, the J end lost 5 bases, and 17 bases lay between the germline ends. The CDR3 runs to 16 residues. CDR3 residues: CASSPKGQGGTGELFF. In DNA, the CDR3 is TGCGCCAGCAGCCCCAAAGGGCAGGGAGGAACCGGGGAGCTGTTTTTT.

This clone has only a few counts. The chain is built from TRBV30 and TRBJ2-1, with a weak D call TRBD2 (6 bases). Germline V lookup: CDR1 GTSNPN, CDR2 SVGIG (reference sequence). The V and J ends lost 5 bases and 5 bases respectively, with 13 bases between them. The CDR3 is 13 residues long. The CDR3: CAWEWRDHNEQFF. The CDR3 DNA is TGTGCCTGGGAATGGCGGGATCACAATGAGCAGTTCTTC.